The source of this T cell receptor (beta chain) is a study of a mutant IDH1 vaccine in newly diagnosed glioma. The overall study: Patients received vaccination from 4-6 weeks after radiotherapy alone, or with temozolomide cycles.

Details on this clone: Antigen specificity is unknown.

TCRdb keeps only in-frame clones here, not all; method: immunoSEQ multiplex PCR. The data contain 50,000 to 75,000 clones, about 80% of them singletons. Time point given: week 11, during vaccination. Vaccine doses each comprised 300 ug of mutant IDH1 20-mer peptide, with topical imiquimod. This specimen consisted of PBMCs, obtained from a glioma patient whose treatment included an IDH1 peptide vaccine. The sequence came from a man aged 50 to 59 with glioma.

CDR3 protein: CASSLRENTEAFF. The CDR3 DNA sequence: TGTGCCAGCAGCCTCCGGGAGAACACTGAAGCTTTCTTT. The chain employs TRBV11-2 and TRBJ1-1; D unresolved. This CDR3 is built from 13 residues. V lost 5 bases and J lost 1, with 8 bases in between. Germline V gene lookup returns CDR1 SGHAT and CDR2 FQNNGV.